This T cell receptor (beta chain) emerged from a study of OX40 agonist ivuxolimab in advanced cancers. Background on the study: Aged roughly 23 to 90 with a mean of 60 years, they were less than 90% male.

This clone appeared a single time. TCRdb's copy holds only in-frame clones and misses some; the assay was immunoSEQ multiplex PCR. This sample has roughly 76,000 clones, with around 87% found just once. The germline V and J ends were trimmed by 5 bases and 3 bases, with 13 bases remaining between them. The CDR3 sequence is 15 residues long. Germline lookup yields CDR1 SGHDN and CDR2 FVKESK. The gene calls are TRBV14 and TRBJ2-2; weak D call: TRBD1 (6 bases). The sequencing used CD4+ or CD8+ T cells sorted from blood, collected in a trial of the OX40 agonist ivuxolimab. The receptor's source is an adult with an advanced solid tumor such as melanoma, head and neck, liver or kidney cancer. CDR3 sequence (DNA): TGTGCCAGCAGCAACAGGCAGGGGTACACCGGGGAGCTGTTTTTT. Protein product: CASSNRQGYTGELFF.